Listed here is a single T cell receptor (beta chain). The method was immunoSEQ multiplex PCR; TCRdb's version includes in-frame clones alone and lacks a portion of them. In the table there are approximately 940,000 clones, about three quarters of which are singletons. Recent acute infections and vaccinations were absent in the healthy HIV-negative adult donors. The sample comes from a study of shared clonotypes between healthy human individuals. As for the study in general: Researchers assigned three CD4 naive, three CD4 memory, two CD8 naive and one CD8 memory plate to each donor.

Trimming cost V 0 bases and J 6 bases, with 4 bases left between them. Germline CDR1 and CDR2: SGHVS and FNYEAQ. This CDR3 region has 12 residues. Sequences were obtained from memory CD4+ T cells sorted from blood. Regarding subset: CD45RA-negative fraction. The sequence came from a man between 18 and 35 years old in good health. The V and J genes are TRBV7-6 and TRBJ2-3; D is unclear. CDR3 DNA: TGTGCCAGCAGCTTAGCGAGGGATACGCAGTATTTT. Translated, it gives CASSLARDTQYF.